Each of the 24 T cell receptor beta chains below was sequenced from the same sample in a study of blood T cell repertoires in COVID-19. The repertoire was sequenced with immunoSEQ multiplex PCR; TCRdb's copy has only in-frame clones and lacks some. The table includes a few hundred thousand clones, roughly nine tenths detected once. The sample comprised PBMCs or T cells enriched from blood (not recorded which). The receptors shown here come from a woman between 18 and 29 years old who had recovered from COVID-19.

V and J are TRBV5-4 and TRBJ2-3; D is possibly TRBD2 (6 bases). Germline V gene sequence: CDR1 SGHNT, CDR2 YYREEE (reference sequence). V was trimmed by 1 base and J by 4 bases, leaving 16 bases between them. This CDR3 contains 16 residues. In DNA, the CDR3 is TGTGCCAGCAGCTTGATCGGCGGGGCCGCCTCAGATACGCAGTATTTT. Amino acids: CASSLIGGAASDTQYF.

The rearrangement links TRBV4-1 to TRBJ2-5; TRBD2 matches 8 bases. V trimming: 1 base; J trimming: 0 bases; junction bases outside the gene matches: 10. The germline CDR1 and CDR2 sequences are MGHRA and YSYEKL. This CDR3 has 18 residues. CDR3 bases: TGCGCCAGCAGCCAAGGTTCTAGCGGGCGGACCGACCAAGAGACCCAGTACTTC. As protein: CASSQGSSGRTDQETQYF.

This clone was picked up one time. This chain uses TRBV2 with TRBJ2-3; 15 nucleotides match TRBD2. From germline, CDR1 is SNHLY and CDR2 FYNNEI. The CDR3 is 18 residues long. J gave up 0 bases and V 2 bases, and 3 bases lay outside the gene matches. CDR3 region: CASSERTSGGVSTDTQYF. CDR3 in DNA: TGTGCCAGCAGTGAACGGACTAGCGGGGGGGTTAGCACAGATACGCAGTATTTT.

The chain has TRBV11-2 and TRBJ1-2; maybe TRBD1 (5 bases). Per the germline V gene, CDR1 is SGHAT and CDR2 is FQNNGV. Trimming took 5 bases from V and 1 from J, leaving 14 bases between them. The CDR3 is 15 amino acids. CDR3 amino acids: CASSPPPQVNYGYTF. The DNA of the CDR3 is TGTGCCAGCAGCCCTCCCCCACAGGTTAACTATGGCTACACCTTC. Full variable domain (rest looked up from reference TRBV11-2 and TRBJ1-2): EAGVAQSPRYKIIEKRQSVAFWCNPISGHATLYWYQQILGQGPKLLIQFQNNGVVDDSQLPKDRFSAERLKGVDSTLKIQPAKLEDSAVYLCASSPPPQVNYGYTFGSGTRLTVV.

The chain carries TRBV19 and TRBJ1-1; D is possibly TRBD1 (6 bases). V was trimmed by 3 bases and J by 10 bases, leaving 15 bases between them. CDR1 is LNHDA, CDR2 SQIVND, per germline (reference sequence). The CDR3 spans 13 residues. CDR3: CASSMGQGRGAFF. CDR3 DNA: TGTGCCAGTAGTATGGGGCAGGGGCGCGGAGCTTTCTTT.

The CDR3 reads CATEQGSEAFF. CDR3 nucleotides: TGTGCCACCGAACAGGGGAGTGAAGCTTTCTTT. The chain recombines TRBV10-3 with TRBJ1-1; 7 bases match TRBD1. Germline CDR1 and CDR2: ENHRY and SYGVKD. V lost 10 bases and J lost 7; bases outside the gene matches: 6. The CDR3 is 11 residues long.

V and J are TRBV2 and TRBJ2-7, with D perhaps matching TRBD2 (6 bases). This CDR3 is built from 14 residues. V was pared by 10 bases and J by 0 bases, with 16 bases between. In germline, CDR1 is SNHLY, CDR2 FYNNEI. The CDR3 sequence: CANQMGTGSYEQYF. CDR3 bases: TGTGCCAACCAGATGGGGACTGGCTCCTACGAGCAGTACTTC.

V usage is TRBV14 and J usage is TRBJ2-7, with D unclear. The CDR3 consists of 12 residues. The germline V and J ends were trimmed by 1 base and 6 bases, with 7 bases remaining between them. The V gene's germline CDR1 is SGHDN and CDR2 FVKESK. CDR3 coding DNA: TGTGCCAGCAGCCAAGCCTCCGTCGAGCAGTACTTC. Protein product: CASSQASVEQYF.

The genes are TRBV28 and TRBJ2-7, with 10 bases fitting TRBD1. The V gene end was trimmed by 5 bases and the J gene end by 3 bases; junction bases not matched to a gene: 1. Germline CDR1 MDHEN, CDR2 SYDVKM. The CDR3 covers 13 residues. CDR3 sequence (DNA): TGTGCCAGCAGTAGGGACAGGGGCTACGAGCAGTACTTC. Translation gives CASSRDRGYEQYF.

The rearrangement links TRBV10-3 to TRBJ2-5; unclear D gene. Trimming pared 4 bases from V and 3 bases from J, leaving 15 bases between. The CDR3 loop spans 15 amino acids. Germline V CDR1 and CDR2: ENHRY, SYGVKD. The CDR3 loop reads CAISAALGQKETQYF. DNA for the CDR3: TGTGCCATCAGTGCGGCCCTGGGCCAGAAAGAGACCCAGTACTTC.

This chain joins TRBV5-4 and TRBJ1-6; 7 nucleotides match TRBD1. V dropped 1 base and J dropped 6; count of bases not matched to a gene: 7. CDR3 length equals 16 residues. Germline CDR1 SGHNT, CDR2 YYREEE (reference sequence). In nucleotides, the CDR3 is TGTGCCAGCAGCTTGACCGGACAGGTCCGTAATTCACCCCTCCACTTT. It codes for CASSLTGQVRNSPLHF. Supplemented by reference TRBV5-4 and TRBJ1-6, the full variable domain reads ETGVTQSPTHLIKTRGQQVTLRCSSQSGHNTVSWYQQALGQGPQFIFQYYREEENGRGNFPPRFSGLQFPNYSSELNVNALELDDSALYLCASSLTGQVRNSPLHFGNGTRLTVT.

V usage is TRBV6-5 and J usage is TRBJ2-7; 7 bases are shared with TRBD1. With 2 bases clipped from V and 4 bases from J, the junction kept 5 bases outside the gene matches. The CDR3 runs to 14 residues. Germline CDR1 and CDR2: MNHEY and SVGAGI. DNA for the CDR3: TGTGCCAGCAGTTACACCGGGGACAGTTACGAGCAGTACTTC. It yields the protein CASSYTGDSYEQYF.

The chain has TRBV27 and TRBJ2-1, with 13 bases aligning to TRBD2. The CDR3 consists of 17 residues. Trimming at V came to 5 bases and at J to 1 base, leaving 5 bases not matched to a gene. The germline gives CDR1 MNHEY, CDR2 SMNVEV (reference sequence). The CDR3 region has the DNA TGTGCCAGCAGTGGGACTAGCGGGGAGATTTCCTACAATGAGCAGTTCTTC. As protein: CASSGTSGEISYNEQFF.

This clone was found a few times. The CDR3 DNA reads as TGTGCCAGTAGTATGGGACAGGGGGGATACAATGAGCAGTTCTTC. It codes for CASSMGQGGYNEQFF. This rearrangement joins TRBV19 to TRBJ2-1; 11 bases line up with TRBD1. V was clipped by 3 bases and J by 4 bases; unmatched bases: 2. The germline CDR1 and CDR2 sequences are LNHDA and SQIVND (reference sequence). This CDR3 region has 15 residues.

The chain joins TRBV12-3 or TRBV12-4 to TRBJ2-3; D gene uncertain. V was shortened by 2 bases and J by 7 bases, with 7 bases between the two germline ends. The CDR3 has 12 residues. The CDR3 sequence: CASSLSVNTQYF. DNA for the CDR3: TGTGCCAGCAGTTTATCGGTGAATACGCAGTATTTT.

This clone was counted only a few times. V is TRBV5-5 and J is TRBJ2-7; maybe TRBD1 (5 bases). The CDR3 spans 15 residues. V dropped 2 bases and J dropped 4 bases, with 16 bases sitting between them. Per the germline V gene, CDR1 is SGHKS and CDR2 is YYEKEE (reference sequence). In DNA form, the CDR3 reads TGTGCCAGCAGCTTTACTCCCACAGGTATTTACGAGCAGTACTTC. Amino acids: CASSFTPTGIYEQYF.

The chain links TRBV28 to TRBJ2-7; TRBD1 matches at 8 bases. Trimming took 1 base from V and 2 from J; bases not matched to a gene: 1. Germline V lookup: CDR1 MDHEN, CDR2 SYDVKM. CDR3 length: 14 amino acids. CDR3 sequence: CASSLLGQAYEQYF. CDR3 bases: TGTGCCAGCAGTTTATTGGGACAGGCCTACGAGCAGTACTTC.

This chain links TRBV6-2 or TRBV6-3 with TRBJ2-5; 7 nucleotides agree with TRBD2. The germline gives CDR1 MNHEY, CDR2 SVGEGT. The CDR3 has 18 amino acids. With V trimmed by 2 bases and J by 1 base, 13 bases remained unmatched. The CDR3 is CASSYTLATGGFQETQYF. CDR3 sequence (DNA): TGTGCCAGCAGTTACACACTAGCGACGGGGGGTTTCCAAGAGACCCAGTACTTC.

The J gene is TRBJ2-5, the V gene TRBV29-1; 8 bases are a match to TRBD1. Unmatched junction bases numbered 2, after V lost 3 bases and J lost 2 bases. CDR3 size: 13 residues. Germline values: CDR1 SQVTM, CDR2 ANQGSEA. The CDR3 nucleotides are TGCAGCGTTGAGGGACAGGCACAAGAGACCCAGTACTTC. It codes for CSVEGQAQETQYF.

V gene TRBV15 combines with J gene TRBJ1-2; D might be TRBD1 (6 bases). The CDR3 runs 17 residues. The germline V gene has CDR1 LNHNV and CDR2 YYDKDF (reference sequence). Trimming removed 5 bases from V and 4 bases from J, with 23 bases in between. This CDR3 is CATSSLSLNKGGYGYTF. DNA of the CDR3: TGTGCCACCAGCTCCTTGAGTTTGAACAAAGGGGGCTATGGCTACACCTTC.

The CDR3 DNA reads as TGTGCCAGCAGCCCACAAGGGACAGCCGGGGAGCTGTTTTTT. Its translation is CASSPQGTAGELFF. This rearrangement joins TRBV7-9 to TRBJ2-2; TRBD1 matches 7 bases. Trimming removed 5 bases from V and 6 bases from J; junction bases left unmatched: 6. CDR3 length: 14 residues. Germline V gene lookup returns CDR1 SEHNR and CDR2 FQNEAQ (reference sequence).

This chain links TRBV27 with TRBJ2-1; a weak D match, TRBD2 (5 bases). The V end was cut by 0 bases, the J end by 10 bases, with 10 bases between. The germline V gene encodes CDR1 MNHEY and CDR2 SMNVEV (reference sequence). The CDR3 contains 13 residues. The CDR3 nucleotides read TGTGCCAGCAGTTTATCATCCGGGAACGAGCAGTTCTTC. It yields the protein CASSLSSGNEQFF.

The chain recombines TRBV19 with TRBJ2-6, with 8 nucleotides matching TRBD1. The CDR3 is made up of 16 amino acids. V was clipped by 7 bases and J by 4 bases; unmatched bases: 9. The V gene's germline CDR1 is LNHDA and CDR2 SQIVND (reference sequence). The DNA of the CDR3 is TGTGCCAGTACCCCGCAGGGGGCAACAGGGGCCAACGTCCTGACTTTC. Translating gives CASTPQGATGANVLTF.

The chain is built from TRBV5-8 and TRBJ2-3; 9 nucleotides line up with TRBD1. The length of the CDR3 is 15 residues. The junction had 8 bases not matched to a gene; V was cut back by 5 bases and J by 4 bases. The V gene's germline CDR1 is SGHTS and CDR2 YDEGEE. The CDR3 here is CASSKGQGVADTQYF. The CDR3 DNA sequence: TGTGCCAGCAGTAAGGGACAGGGTGTCGCAGATACGCAGTATTTT.